The next 12 T cell receptor beta chains were all read from a single sample in a study of shared clonotypes between healthy human individuals. Clones were sequenced by immunoSEQ multiplex PCR, and TCRdb holds only the in-frame ones, with some missing. The table has about 1.5 million clones, 95% to 99% seen once. The sequenced sample consisted of naive CD4+ T cells sorted from blood. This sample's subset: CD45RA+ positively selected. These receptors came from a man under 40 in good health.

To note about this clone: The germline gene is not matched at one end of the junction; a read error may be the cause. This chain connects TRBV7-7 to TRBJ1-1; TRBD1 agrees at 7 bases. CDR1 SSHAT and CDR2 FNYEAQ come from the germline V gene (reference sequence). The CDR3 runs 13 residues. The CDR3 loop is CASSLDRDTEAFF. In nucleotides, the CDR3 is TGTGCTAGCAGCTTAGACAGGGACACTGAAGCTTTCTTT.

The chain combines TRBV27 with TRBJ2-5; TRBD2 aligns across 15 bases. Germline CDR1 reads MNHEY; CDR2 reads SMNVEV (reference sequence). The CDR3 has 20 residues. V gave up 5 bases and J gave up 2 bases; unmatched junction bases: 15. CDR3: CASSPSGTSGRWLWQETQYF. Written as DNA, the CDR3 is TGTGCCAGCAGTCCGTCCGGGACTAGCGGGAGGTGGTTATGGCAAGAGACCCAGTACTTC.

V gene TRBV6-6 combines with J gene TRBJ2-1; TRBD2 agrees at 8 bases. The CDR3 runs 16 residues. Trimming at V came to 2 bases and at J to 9 bases, leaving 12 bases not matched to a gene. Germline V gene lookup returns CDR1 MNHNY and CDR2 SVGAGI (reference sequence). The CDR3 DNA reads TGTGCCAGCAGTTACGGACTAGCTGGGGGGATGACTGAGCAGTTCTTC. Translated: CASSYGLAGGMTEQFF.

The chain uses TRBV18 and TRBJ1-1; TRBD1 might be the D (5 bases). V was pared by 0 bases and J by 1 base, with 9 bases between. From germline, CDR1 is KGHSH and CDR2 LQKENI. This CDR3 is 15 amino acids long. CDR3 protein: CASSPPGLRNTEAFF. For the CDR3, the DNA is TGTGCCAGCTCACCACCGGGACTGAGGAACACTGAAGCTTTCTTT.

The chain uses TRBV13 and TRBJ1-1; 10 nucleotides agree with TRBD1. CDR1 PRHDT and CDR2 FYEKMQ come from the germline V gene (reference sequence). Trimming at V came to 5 bases and at J to 3 bases, leaving 6 bases not matched to a gene. The CDR3 runs 15 residues. In DNA form, the CDR3 reads TGTGCCAGCAGCGACCGGACAGGGGGAGACACTGAAGCTTTCTTT. Translation: CASSDRTGGDTEAFF.

The chain couples TRBV5-1 to TRBJ2-7; 9 nucleotides line up with TRBD1. Germline trimming cut 0 bases from V and 7 bases from J; bases unmatched to any gene: 8. The V gene's germline CDR1 is SGHRS and CDR2 YFSETQ. The length of the CDR3 is 15 residues. The CDR3 loop reads CASSLAGQGGGEQYF. The CDR3 DNA follows: TGCGCCAGCAGCTTGGCGGGACAGGGAGGAGGGGAGCAGTACTTC. Full variable domain (remainder filled in from reference TRBV5-1 and TRBJ2-7): KAGVTQTPRYLIKTRGQQVTLSCSPISGHRSVSWYQQTPGQGLQFLFEYFSETQRNKGNFPGRFSGRQFSNSRSEMNVSTLELGDSALYLCASSLAGQGGGEQYFGPGTRLTVT.

The chain is built from TRBV7-2 and TRBJ2-2, with D tentatively TRBD1 or TRBD2 (5 bases each). The CDR3 loop spans 15 amino acids. V lost 6 bases to trimming and J lost 1 base, with 12 bases between them. Germline CDR1 and CDR2: SGHTA and FQGNSA. Here the CDR3 reads CASRRDPGNTGELFF. The CDR3 DNA reads TGTGCCAGCAGAAGGGACCCGGGGAACACCGGGGAGCTGTTTTTT.

The chain combines TRBV2 with TRBJ2-1; no definite D call. CDR1 and CDR2 from the germline V gene are SNHLY and FYNNEI. The CDR3 loop spans 10 amino acids. Trimming removed 8 bases at V and 12 bases at J, with 11 bases between. This CDR3 reads CASLSRTQFF. The CDR3, as DNA: TGTGCCAGCTTAAGTCGTACGCAGTTCTTC.

V gene TRBV28 combines with J gene TRBJ2-1; 7 bases line up with TRBD2. CDR1 MDHEN and CDR2 SYDVKM come from the germline V gene. The junction had 14 bases not matched to a gene; V was cut back by 3 bases and J by 12 bases. This CDR3 comprises 15 residues. This chain's CDR3 is CASSLGGVSGSAQFF. CDR3 bases: TGTGCCAGCAGTTTGGGGGGGGTTTCCGGGAGTGCGCAGTTCTTC.

The rearrangement uses TRBV19 and TRBJ2-1; possibly TRBD1 or TRBD2 for D (7 bases each). Germline assignment: CDR1 LNHDA and CDR2 SQIVND (reference sequence). Deletions cut 6 bases from V and 4 bases from J, with 19 bases between. This CDR3 has 16 amino acids. CDR3 protein: CASRGGGLAHYNEQFF. The CDR3 DNA sequence: TGTGCCAGTAGGGGAGGGGGCCTCGCCCATTACAATGAGCAGTTCTTC.

The chain joins TRBV10-3 to TRBJ2-7; TRBD2 might be the D (6 bases). The V end was cut by 11 bases, the J end by 0 bases, with 14 bases between. Germline V lookup: CDR1 ENHRY, CDR2 SYGVKD. The CDR3 loop spans 13 amino acids. The CDR3 region has the DNA TGTGCCGTCGAAGGTAGCGGCTCCTACGAGCAGTACTTC. Its protein is CAVEGSGSYEQYF.

The chain has TRBV10-2 and TRBJ2-3, with 13 nucleotides matching TRBD2. This CDR3 is 16 amino acids long. CDR1 and CDR2 (germline): WSHSY, SAAADI. The trim removed 8 bases at V and 5 bases at J, leaving 10 bases unmatched. The DNA for the CDR3 is TGCGCCAGCCAAAGAACTAGCGGGAGGGGCCAAGATACGCAGTATTTT. It yields the protein CASQRTSGRGQDTQYF.